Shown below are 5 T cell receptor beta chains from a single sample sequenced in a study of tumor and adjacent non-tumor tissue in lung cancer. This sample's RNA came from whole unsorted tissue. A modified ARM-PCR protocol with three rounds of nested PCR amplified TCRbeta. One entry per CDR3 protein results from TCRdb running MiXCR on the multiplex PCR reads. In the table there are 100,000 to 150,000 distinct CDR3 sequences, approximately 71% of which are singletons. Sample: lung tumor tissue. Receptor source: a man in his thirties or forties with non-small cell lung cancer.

The CDR3 protein is CASSLPGGTEAFF. The CDR3 DNA reads TGCGCCAGCAGCTTGCCCGGGGGGACTGAAGCTTTCTTT. The chain couples TRBV5-1 to TRBJ1-1; TRBD1 is a possible D gene (5 bases). The CDR3 loop spans 13 amino acids. Between the trimmed V and J ends, which lost 1 base and 5 bases, there was a span of 9 bases. The germline CDR1 and CDR2 sequences are SGHRS and YFSETQ.

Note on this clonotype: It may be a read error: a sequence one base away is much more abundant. Here the CDR3 reads CSTLQVDYTEAFF. The CDR3 coding sequence is TGCAGCACCCTACAGGTTGATTACACTGAAGCTTTCTTT. J is TRBJ1-1 and V is TRBV29-1; tentatively, D is TRBD1 (5 bases). The CDR3 totals 13 residues. The germline gives CDR1 SQVTM, CDR2 ANQGSEA. The germline V and J ends were trimmed by 8 bases and 3 bases, with 16 bases remaining between them. Using reference TRBV29-1 and TRBJ1-1 for the parts outside the CDR3, the full variable domain is SAVISQKPSRDICQRGTSLTIQCQVDSQVTMMFWYRQQPGQSLTLIATANQGSEATYESGFVIDKFPISRPNLTFSTLTVSNMSPEDSSIYLCSTLQVDYTEAFFGQGTRLTVV.

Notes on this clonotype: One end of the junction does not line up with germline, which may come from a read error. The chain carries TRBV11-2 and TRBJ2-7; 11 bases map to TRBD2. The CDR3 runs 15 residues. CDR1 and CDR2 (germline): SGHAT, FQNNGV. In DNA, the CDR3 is TGTCCCAGCGCAACGGGACTAGCGGAAACCCTCGAGCAGTACTTC. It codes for CPSATGLAETLEQYF.

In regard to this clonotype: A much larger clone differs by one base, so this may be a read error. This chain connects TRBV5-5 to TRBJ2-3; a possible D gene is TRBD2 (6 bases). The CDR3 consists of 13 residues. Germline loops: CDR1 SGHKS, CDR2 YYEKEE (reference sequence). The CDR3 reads CASSPPTGDTQNF. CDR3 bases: TGTGCCAGCAGCCCGCCGACGGGAGATACGCAGAATTTT.

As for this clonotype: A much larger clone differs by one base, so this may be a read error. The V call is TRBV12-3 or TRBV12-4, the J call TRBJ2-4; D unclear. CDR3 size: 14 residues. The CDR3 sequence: CACSLKGAKNIQYF. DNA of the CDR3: TGTGCCTGCAGTTTGAAGGGAGCCAAAAACATTCAGTACTTC.